The TCR beta chain under discussion was sequenced for a study of metastatic and nonmetastatic thyroid tumors (TCRdb year 2020). Some background on the complete study: For patients with malignant and with benign thyroid disease, the researchers compared repertoires between peripheral blood samples and tumor or nodule tissue samples. General conclusions and limits of the study: TCR beta diversity was reported as significantly higher in malignant tumors than in benign nodules, in both blood and tumor samples.

This clone was found many times. No antigen is known for it. Per-base qualities were not stored, and no clone one base away is much larger. Libraries were constructed by PCR. Sequencing was performed on an Illumina HiSeq 4000. High-throughput sequencing was used to profile the CDR3 region of the TCR beta-chain in every patient. The study's processing was this. CDR3 differences across clinicopathological groups were used to build a classifier for discriminating distant-metastatic papillary thyroid cancer patients. To measure repertoire diversity the researchers used the Shannon index, while the Morisita-Horn index served to gauge how similar the tumor and blood repertoires were. In-frame beta chains were kept once TCRdb had trimmed the public reads at Q25 with fastp and called clones with MiXCR. These V and J calls rely on TCRdb rather than the paper's analysis. This sample gives around 16,000 clones in total; 15% to 17% of them show up just once. The ten largest clones capture roughly 17% of the sample.

Relative to germline, V is missing 1 base and J is missing 0 bases, with 1 base of the junction outside any gene match. The germline V gene provides CDR1 SGHRS and CDR2 YFSETQ. The cysteine opens and the phenylalanine closes a CDR3 of 15 amino acids. The sequence is cut down to CDR3 DNA, 45 bases in frame from base 1. No patient had received any treatment before thyroid surgery. Using T-cell receptor beta sequencing, the study looked back at clinical samples from patients collected from the early 2010s to the late 2010s. The TCR originated in a female donor with papillary thyroid cancer or a benign thyroid nodule (not recorded which). Some clones in this sample may be carry-over from other donors' samples. The sequence links TRBV5-1 to TRBJ2-3; TRBD2 lines up with 8 middle nucleotides. Specimen: blood. The CDR3 has the sequence CASSLREGSTDTQYF. The nucleotide sequence is given as TGCGCCAGCAGCTTGCGGGAGGGCAGCACAGATACGCAGTATTTT.